The text below deals with one TCR beta chain. The CDR3 extends over 12 amino acids. Germline CDR1 is MDHEN and CDR2 is SYDVKM. V shed 7 bases and J 6 bases; nucleotides not matched to a gene: 3. These data come from a study of blood T cell repertoires in COVID-19. Study-level background: Sources were T cells, B-cell-depleted T cells, or PBMCs; the material itself was cDNA or gDNA.

Here immunoSEQ multiplex PCR was the method, and the copy in TCRdb shows in-frame clones only, minus some. The data hold over 120,000 clones, with 65% to 80% observed a single time. V is TRBV28 and J is TRBJ1-5; TRBD1 agrees at 7 bases. This sequence originates from a woman aged 55 to 70 with acute or convalescent COVID-19. Sequenced: peripheral blood. The CDR3 reads CASNKGAQPQHF. CDR3 coding DNA: TGTGCCAGCAACAAGGGGGCTCAGCCCCAGCATTTT.